The 21 T cell receptor beta chains in this list originate from one sample, sequenced in a study of human T cells and chemical hapten exposure. Each CDR3 protein gets one entry after TCRdb re-called the 5' RACE reads with MiXCR. This repertoire shows under 85,000 distinct CDR3 sequences, roughly 7.7% found once; its top ten account for under 3%. Total RNA was extracted from unfractionated whole blood. These receptors originate from a male donor in good health.

This clonotype appeared many times. This rearrangement joins TRBV5-8 to TRBJ2-3; 10 bases match TRBD1. Germline V gene sequence: CDR1 SGHTS, CDR2 YDEGEE. Trimming at V came to 7 bases and at J to 2 bases, leaving 1 base not matched to a gene. This CDR3 has 13 residues. The CDR3 DNA reads TGTGCCAGCGGGACAGGGGACACAGATACGCAGTATTTT. Protein product: CASGTGDTDTQYF.

In this sample, this clonotype turned up many times. The chain is built from TRBV5-1 and TRBJ2-5; possibly TRBD1 or TRBD2 for D (6 bases each). From germline, CDR1 is SGHRS and CDR2 YFSETQ. The CDR3 is 15 amino acids. The ends were cut back, 1 base at V and 3 bases at J, with 13 bases in the middle. CDR3 bases: TGCGCCAGCAGCTTGTGGGGGGCGCCCGAAGAGACCCAGTACTTC. Amino acids: CASSLWGAPEETQYF.

The chain joins TRBV10-3 to TRBJ2-7; D may be TRBD1 or TRBD2 (5 bases each). The length of the CDR3 is 12 residues. V was cut by 8 bases and J by 5 bases, with 13 bases left in between. The germline CDR1 and CDR2 sequences are ENHRY and SYGVKD. CDR3 region: CAIGTVKDEQYF. The CDR3 DNA follows: TGTGCCATCGGGACGGTCAAAGACGAGCAGTACTTC.

The chain is built from TRBV18 and TRBJ2-3; no clear D gene. Germline lookup yields CDR1 KGHSH and CDR2 LQKENI. The CDR3 has 12 residues. Trimming left V 2 bases short and J 3 bases short, with 3 bases between. CDR3 sequence (DNA): TGTGCCAGCTCACCAACGACAGATACGCAGTATTTT. Translating it yields CASSPTTDTQYF.

This clonotype was detected only a few times. The V and J genes are TRBV2 and TRBJ2-3, with D perhaps matching TRBD2 (8 bases). CDR1 is SNHLY, CDR2 FYNNEI, per germline. This CDR3 has 16 amino acids. Trimming pared 1 base from V and 4 bases from J, leaving 15 bases between. Here the CDR3 reads CASSEVREGAADTQYF. CDR3 nucleotide sequence: TGTGCCAGCAGTGAAGTACGGGAGGGGGCGGCAGATACGCAGTATTTT.

The chain links TRBV29-1 to TRBJ2-2; perhaps D is TRBD1 or TRBD2 (5 bases each). CDR3 length equals 15 residues. V lost 3 bases and J lost 4, with 15 bases in between. Germline values: CDR1 SQVTM, CDR2 ANQGSEA. Here the CDR3 DNA reads TGCAGCGTTGATAGCCCAGAGGGGTGCACCGGGGAGCTGTTTTTT. Protein product: CSVDSPEGCTGELFF.

This clonotype was counted a few times. This chain connects TRBV5-4 to TRBJ2-3, with D possibly TRBD1 on 6 matching bases. Looked up from germline, CDR1 is SGHNT and CDR2 is YYREEE (reference sequence). The CDR3 runs to 15 residues. Deletions cut 4 bases from V and 2 bases from J, with 14 bases between. CDR3 sequence (DNA): TGTGCCAGCAGCCCAAGGACAGCCCTCACAGATACGCAGTATTTT. Protein product: CASSPRTALTDTQYF.

V and J are TRBV3-1 and TRBJ2-3; D might be TRBD2 (5 bases). Germline assignment: CDR1 LGHDT and CDR2 YNNKEL (reference sequence). CDR3 length: 14 residues. V shed 4 bases and J shed 7 bases, with 15 bases lying between them. DNA for the CDR3: TGTGCCAGCAGCCCGAATCCACCGGGGAATACGCAGTATTTT. Translating gives CASSPNPPGNTQYF.

CDR3: CASRGQGLVAGEGNIQYF. CDR3 in DNA: TGTGCCAGCAGAGGTCAGGGATTAGTAGCGGGAGAGGGAAACATTCAGTACTTC. The chain has TRBV6-5 and TRBJ2-4; TRBD2 matches at 9 bases. This CDR3 contains 18 residues. The trim removed 6 bases at V and 6 bases at J, leaving 18 bases unmatched. Germline V lookup: CDR1 MNHEY, CDR2 SVGAGI.

This clonotype appeared many times. The chain employs TRBV6-2 or TRBV6-3 and TRBJ1-1, with D hard to call. Germline V gives CDR1 MNHEY, CDR2 SVGEGT. The V end was cut by 2 bases, the J end by 5 bases, with 9 bases between. The CDR3 has 13 residues. The CDR3 sequence: CASSYVRETEAFF. In DNA, the CDR3 is TGTGCCAGCAGTTACGTACGGGAAACTGAAGCTTTCTTT.

This clonotype was observed a few times. The rearrangement uses TRBV19 and TRBJ2-2; D not resolved. CDR3 length: 15 amino acids. The V and J ends lost 0 bases and 3 bases respectively, with 8 bases between them. Germline V gene data show CDR1 as LNHDA and CDR2 as SQIVND (reference sequence). In DNA form, the CDR3 reads TGTGCCAGTAGTATAGAGCAGCTTTACACCGGGGAGCTGTTTTTT. Its protein is CASSIEQLYTGELFF.

This CDR3 is CASSYSGRGLAGHQETQYF. Written as DNA, the CDR3 is TGTGCCAGCAGTTACTCAGGAAGAGGACTAGCGGGGCACCAAGAGACCCAGTACTTC. This rearrangement joins TRBV6-2 or TRBV6-3 to TRBJ2-5; 12 positions agree with TRBD2. This CDR3 is 19 amino acids long. V was clipped by 0 bases and J by 0 bases; unmatched bases: 8. Per germline, CDR1 MNHEY and CDR2 SVGEGT.

The J gene is TRBJ2-3, the V gene TRBV27; 9 nucleotides line up with TRBD1. The CDR3 loop spans 17 amino acids. The junction had 10 bases not matched to a gene; V was cut back by 4 bases and J by 2 bases. Germline V gives CDR1 MNHEY, CDR2 SMNVEV (reference sequence). The CDR3 reads CASSSTGGRMDTDTQYF. The CDR3 DNA reads as TGTGCCAGCAGTTCTACAGGGGGCCGAATGGACACAGATACGCAGTATTTT.

The table lists this clonotype with a few counts. This chain joins TRBV29-1 and TRBJ1-4; the D is unclear. From germline, CDR1 is SQVTM and CDR2 ANQGSEA. Trimming took off 7 bases at V and 1 base at J, with 13 bases between the two ends. This CDR3 contains 14 residues. CDR3 DNA: TGCAGCGCTATATTACAGTTAACTAATGAAAAACTGTTTTTT. Amino acid sequence: CSAILQLTNEKLFF.

Many counts were recorded for this clonotype. V usage is TRBV5-1 and J usage is TRBJ2-7, with TRBD1 matching over 8 bases. V lost 0 bases to trimming and J lost 6 bases; unmatched junction nucleotides: 8. The CDR3 has 15 amino acids. Germline values: CDR1 SGHRS, CDR2 YFSETQ. This CDR3 reads CASSLVQGAPGEQYF. The CDR3 DNA follows: TGCGCCAGCAGCTTGGTTCAGGGGGCACCGGGCGAGCAGTACTTC.

J is TRBJ2-7 and V is TRBV10-3; perhaps TRBD1 as D (5 bases). The CDR3 extends over 15 amino acids. Germline-derived CDR1 and CDR2 are ENHRY and SYGVKD. V lost 3 bases and J lost 3, with 15 bases in between. The CDR3 bases are TGTGCCATCAGTGACAGTGACAGTGGGGTCTACGAGCAGTACTTC. Translating gives CAISDSDSGVYEQYF.

This clonotype has more than one count but fewer than ten. The chain employs TRBV11-2 and TRBJ2-1; D is possibly TRBD2 (6 bases). Trimming took 5 bases from V and 2 from J, leaving 22 bases between them. Germline V lookup: CDR1 SGHAT, CDR2 FQNNGV. CDR3 size: 18 residues. Written as DNA, the CDR3 is TGTGCCAGCAGCCGGGATGGCCCCCGGGACTTTCCCTACAATGAGCAGTTCTTC. Translation gives CASSRDGPRDFPYNEQFF.

There are many counts of this clonotype. The V call is TRBV2, the J call TRBJ2-5; D possibly corresponds to TRBD1 (6 bases). This CDR3 region has 14 residues. V lost 7 bases and J 0 bases, leaving 12 bases between the germline ends. The V gene's germline CDR1 is SNHLY and CDR2 FYNNEI. CDR3 in amino acids: CASIGQSNQETQYF. The CDR3 coding sequence is TGTGCCAGCATCGGACAGTCCAACCAAGAGACCCAGTACTTC. The whole variable domain, filled in from reference TRBV2 and TRBJ2-5, reads EPEVTQTPSHQVTQMGQEVILRCVPISNHLYFYWYRQILGQKVEFLVSFYNNEISEKSEIFDDQFSVERPDGSNFTLKIRSTKLEDSAMYFCASIGQSNQETQYFGPGTRLLVL.

The V and J genes are TRBV27 and TRBJ1-1, with a weak D call TRBD1 (6 bases). The CDR3 is 16 amino acids. The V and J ends lost 4 bases and 0 bases respectively, with 15 bases between them. Germline CDR1 is MNHEY and CDR2 is SMNVEV (reference sequence). The CDR3 DNA is TGTGCCAGCAGTTCCATACAGGGCCGCATGAACACTGAAGCTTTCTTT. Amino acids: CASSSIQGRMNTEAFF.

The table lists this clonotype with a few counts. V usage is TRBV27 and J usage is TRBJ1-2, with a weak D call TRBD1 (6 bases). The CDR3 runs to 13 residues. Trimming left V 3 bases short and J 8 bases short, with 13 bases between. CDR1 MNHEY and CDR2 SMNVEV come from the germline V gene (reference sequence). The CDR3 DNA reads as TGTGCCAGCAGTTTCACAGGGCTGGACGGCTACACCTTC. Its protein is CASSFTGLDGYTF.

This clonotype was found many times. The chain employs TRBV12-3 or TRBV12-4 and TRBJ2-5; TRBD2 is a possible D gene (6 bases). The CDR3 extends over 14 amino acids. Between the trimmed V and J ends, which lost 0 bases and 2 bases, there was a span of 7 bases. The CDR3 DNA reads TGTGCCAGCAGTTTAGCGGGGAGGCAAGAGACCCAGTACTTC. Amino acid sequence: CASSLAGRQETQYF.